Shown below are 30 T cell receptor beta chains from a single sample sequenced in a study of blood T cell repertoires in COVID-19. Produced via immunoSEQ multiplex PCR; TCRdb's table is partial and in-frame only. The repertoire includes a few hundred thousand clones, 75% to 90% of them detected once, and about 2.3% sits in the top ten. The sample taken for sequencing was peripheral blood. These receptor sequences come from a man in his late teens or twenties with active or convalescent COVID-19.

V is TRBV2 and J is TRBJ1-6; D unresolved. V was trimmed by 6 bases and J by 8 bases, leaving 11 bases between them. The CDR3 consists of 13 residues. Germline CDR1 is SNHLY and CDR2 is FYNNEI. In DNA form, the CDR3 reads TGTGCCAGCAGCGGTGGGCCAGATTCACCCCTCCACTTT. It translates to CASSGGPDSPLHF.

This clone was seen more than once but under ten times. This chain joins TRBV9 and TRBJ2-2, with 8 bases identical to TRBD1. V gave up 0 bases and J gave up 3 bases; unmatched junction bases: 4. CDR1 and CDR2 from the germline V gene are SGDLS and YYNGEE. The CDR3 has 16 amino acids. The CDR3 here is CASSVVGQEDTGELFF. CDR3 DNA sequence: TGTGCCAGCAGCGTAGTGGGACAGGAGGACACCGGGGAGCTGTTTTTT.

Here the CDR3 reads CASSKTGLNTEAFF. The CDR3 nucleotides read TGTGCCAGCAGTAAGACAGGCCTGAACACTGAAGCTTTCTTT. The chain links TRBV6-1 to TRBJ1-1; the D gene is possibly TRBD1 (6 bases). This CDR3 has 14 residues. Trimming took 5 bases from V and 0 from J, leaving 10 bases between them. Germline V lookup: CDR1 MNHNS, CDR2 SASEGT.

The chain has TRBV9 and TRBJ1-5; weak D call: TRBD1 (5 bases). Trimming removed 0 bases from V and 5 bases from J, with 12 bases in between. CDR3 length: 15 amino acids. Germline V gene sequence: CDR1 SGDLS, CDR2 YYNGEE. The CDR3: CASSVGSRGDQPQHF. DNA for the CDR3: TGTGCCAGCAGCGTAGGTTCAAGGGGTGATCAGCCCCAGCATTTT.

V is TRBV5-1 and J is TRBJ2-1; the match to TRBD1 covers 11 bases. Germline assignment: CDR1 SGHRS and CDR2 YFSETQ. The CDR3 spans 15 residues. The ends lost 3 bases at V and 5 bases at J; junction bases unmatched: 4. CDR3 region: CASSWGQGVDNEQFF. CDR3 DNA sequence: TGCGCCAGCAGCTGGGGACAGGGGGTTGACAATGAGCAGTTCTTC. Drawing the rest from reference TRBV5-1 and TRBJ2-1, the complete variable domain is KAGVTQTPRYLIKTRGQQVTLSCSPISGHRSVSWYQQTPGQGLQFLFEYFSETQRNKGNFPGRFSGRQFSNSRSEMNVSTLELGDSALYLCASSWGQGVDNEQFFGPGTRLTVL.

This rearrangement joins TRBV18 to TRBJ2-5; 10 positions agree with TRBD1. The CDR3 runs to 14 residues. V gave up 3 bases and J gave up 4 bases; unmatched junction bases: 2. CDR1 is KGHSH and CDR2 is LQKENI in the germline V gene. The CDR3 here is CASSPRDRGETQYF. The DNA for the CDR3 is TGTGCCAGCTCACCTCGGGACAGGGGAGAGACCCAGTACTTC.

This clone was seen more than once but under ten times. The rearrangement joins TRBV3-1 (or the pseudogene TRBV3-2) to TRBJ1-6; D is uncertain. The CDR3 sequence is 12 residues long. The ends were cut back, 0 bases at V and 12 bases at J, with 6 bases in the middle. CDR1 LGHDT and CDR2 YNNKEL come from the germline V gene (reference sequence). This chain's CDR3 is CASSQDARPLHF. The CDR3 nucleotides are TGTGCCAGCAGCCAAGATGCGAGACCCCTCCACTTT.

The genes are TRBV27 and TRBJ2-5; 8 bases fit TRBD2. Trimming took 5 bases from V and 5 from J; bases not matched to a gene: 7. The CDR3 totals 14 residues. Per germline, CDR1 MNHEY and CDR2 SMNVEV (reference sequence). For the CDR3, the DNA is TGTGCCAGCAGTCCCGGACTAGCTCGTGAGACCCAGTACTTC. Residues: CASSPGLARETQYF.

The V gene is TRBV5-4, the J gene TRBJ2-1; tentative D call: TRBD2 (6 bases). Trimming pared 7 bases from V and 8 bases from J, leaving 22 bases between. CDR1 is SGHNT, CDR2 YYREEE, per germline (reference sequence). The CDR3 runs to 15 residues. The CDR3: CASQVSGAPIHEQFF. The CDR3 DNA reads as TGTGCCAGCCAGGTTAGCGGCGCGCCTATTCATGAGCAGTTCTTC.

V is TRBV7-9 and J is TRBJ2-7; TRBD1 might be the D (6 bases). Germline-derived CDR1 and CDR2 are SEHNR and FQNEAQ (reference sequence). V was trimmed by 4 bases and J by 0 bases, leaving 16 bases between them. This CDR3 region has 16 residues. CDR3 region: CASSSSQGLDSYEQYF. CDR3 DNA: TGTGCCAGCAGCTCCTCACAGGGCCTCGACTCCTACGAGCAGTACTTC.

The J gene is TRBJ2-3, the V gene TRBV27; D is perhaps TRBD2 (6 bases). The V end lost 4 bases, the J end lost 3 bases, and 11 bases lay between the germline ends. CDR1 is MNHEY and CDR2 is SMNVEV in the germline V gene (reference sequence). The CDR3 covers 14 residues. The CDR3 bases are TGTGCCAGCAGTTCCTTCGGGACTACAGATACGCAGTATTTT. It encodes CASSSFGTTDTQYF.

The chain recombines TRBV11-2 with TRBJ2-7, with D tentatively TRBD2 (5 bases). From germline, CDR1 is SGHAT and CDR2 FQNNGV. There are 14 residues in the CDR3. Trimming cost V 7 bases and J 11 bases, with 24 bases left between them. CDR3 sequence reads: CASTIAGQLYGEYF. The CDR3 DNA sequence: TGTGCCAGCACCATAGCCGGGCAACTCTACGGGGAGTACTTC. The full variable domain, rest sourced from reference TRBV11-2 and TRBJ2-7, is EAGVAQSPRYKIIEKRQSVAFWCNPISGHATLYWYQQILGQGPKLLIQFQNNGVVDDSQLPKDRFSAERLKGVDSTLKIQPAKLEDSAVYLCASTIAGQLYGEYFGPGTRLTVT.

The DNA for the CDR3 is TGTGCCAGCAGCTGGGGGGTCCTCAATTCACCCCTCCACTTT. It translates to CASSWGVLNSPLHF. The rearrangement uses TRBV5-6 and TRBJ1-6, with D possibly being TRBD1 (5 bases). This CDR3 is 14 amino acids long. V was clipped by 3 bases and J by 7 bases, with 11 bases between them. Germline V gene lookup returns CDR1 SGHDT and CDR2 YYEEEE.

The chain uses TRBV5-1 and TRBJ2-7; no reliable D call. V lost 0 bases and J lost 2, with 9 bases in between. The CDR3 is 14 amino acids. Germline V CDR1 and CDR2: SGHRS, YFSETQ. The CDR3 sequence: CASSLVGTAYEQYF. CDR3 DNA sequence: TGCGCCAGCAGCTTGGTAGGAACAGCCTACGAGCAGTACTTC.

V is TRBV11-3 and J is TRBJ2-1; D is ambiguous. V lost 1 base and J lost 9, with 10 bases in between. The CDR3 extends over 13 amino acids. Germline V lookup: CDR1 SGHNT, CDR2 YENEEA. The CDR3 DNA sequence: TGTGCCAGCAGCTTAGTTGGTGCGTCTGAGCAGTTCTTC. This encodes CASSLVGASEQFF.

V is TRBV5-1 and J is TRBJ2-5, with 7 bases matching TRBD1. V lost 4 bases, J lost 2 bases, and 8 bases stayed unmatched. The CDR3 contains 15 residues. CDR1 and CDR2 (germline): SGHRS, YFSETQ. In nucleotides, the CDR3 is TGCGCCAGCAGCCTAGGGGACAGACTACAAGAGACCCAGTACTTC. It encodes CASSLGDRLQETQYF.

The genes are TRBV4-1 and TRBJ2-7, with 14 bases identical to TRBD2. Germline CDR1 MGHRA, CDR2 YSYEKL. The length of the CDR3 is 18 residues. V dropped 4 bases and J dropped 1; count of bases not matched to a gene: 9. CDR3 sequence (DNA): TGCGCCAGCAGCCCTTATCAGACTAGCGGGGGGGTATCCTACGAGCAGTACTTC. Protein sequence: CASSPYQTSGGVSYEQYF.

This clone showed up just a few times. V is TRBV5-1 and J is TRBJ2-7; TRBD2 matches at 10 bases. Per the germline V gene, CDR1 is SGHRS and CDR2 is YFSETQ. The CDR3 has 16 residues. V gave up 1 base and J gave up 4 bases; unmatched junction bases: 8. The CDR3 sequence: CASSLWASGSDYEQYF. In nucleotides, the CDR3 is TGCGCCAGCAGCTTGTGGGCTAGCGGGAGTGATTACGAGCAGTACTTC.

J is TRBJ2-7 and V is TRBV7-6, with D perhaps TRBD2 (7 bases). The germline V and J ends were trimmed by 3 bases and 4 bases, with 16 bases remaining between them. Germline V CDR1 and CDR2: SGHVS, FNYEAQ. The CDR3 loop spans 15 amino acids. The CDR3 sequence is CASSFGGGGRYEQYF. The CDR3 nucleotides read TGTGCCAGCAGCTTTGGGGGCGGGGGACGATACGAGCAGTACTTC.

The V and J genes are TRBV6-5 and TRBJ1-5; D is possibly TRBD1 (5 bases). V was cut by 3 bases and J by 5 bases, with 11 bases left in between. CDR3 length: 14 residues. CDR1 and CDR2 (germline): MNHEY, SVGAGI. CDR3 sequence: CASSYYLGDQPQHF. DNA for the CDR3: TGTGCCAGCAGTTATTATTTAGGGGATCAGCCCCAGCATTTT.

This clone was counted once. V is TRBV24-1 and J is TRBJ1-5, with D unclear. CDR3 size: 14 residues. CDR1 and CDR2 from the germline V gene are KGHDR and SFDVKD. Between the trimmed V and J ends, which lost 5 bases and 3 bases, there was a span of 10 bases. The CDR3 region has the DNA TGTGCCACCAGTGGGAAGGGAGCCAATCAGCCCCAGCATTTT. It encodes CATSGKGANQPQHF.

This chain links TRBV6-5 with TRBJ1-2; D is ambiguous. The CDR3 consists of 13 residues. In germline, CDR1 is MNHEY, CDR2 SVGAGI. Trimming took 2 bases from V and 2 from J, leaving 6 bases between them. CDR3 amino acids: CASSYGPNYGYTF. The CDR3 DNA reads TGTGCCAGCAGTTACGGGCCGAACTATGGCTACACCTTC.

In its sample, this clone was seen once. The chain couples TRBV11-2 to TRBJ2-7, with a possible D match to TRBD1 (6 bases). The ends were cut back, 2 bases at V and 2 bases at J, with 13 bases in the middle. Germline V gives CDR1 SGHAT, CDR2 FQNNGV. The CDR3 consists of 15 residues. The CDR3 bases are TGTGCCAGCAGCTTAACAGGGAAAGGGACCTACGAGCAGTACTTC. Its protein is CASSLTGKGTYEQYF. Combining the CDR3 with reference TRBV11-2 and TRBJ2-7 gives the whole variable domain EAGVAQSPRYKIIEKRQSVAFWCNPISGHATLYWYQQILGQGPKLLIQFQNNGVVDDSQLPKDRFSAERLKGVDSTLKIQPAKLEDSAVYLCASSLTGKGTYEQYFGPGTRLTVT.

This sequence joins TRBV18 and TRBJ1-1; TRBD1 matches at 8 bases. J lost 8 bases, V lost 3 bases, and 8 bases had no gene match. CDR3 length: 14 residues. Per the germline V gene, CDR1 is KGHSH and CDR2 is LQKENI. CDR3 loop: CASSPGTGRLEAFF. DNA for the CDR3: TGTGCCAGCTCACCCGGGACAGGAAGATTAGAAGCTTTCTTT.

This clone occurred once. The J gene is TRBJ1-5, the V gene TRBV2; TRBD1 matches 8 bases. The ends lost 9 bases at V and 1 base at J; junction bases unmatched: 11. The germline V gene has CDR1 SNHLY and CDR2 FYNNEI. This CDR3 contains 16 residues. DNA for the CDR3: TGTGCCAGTGCGCGGCAGGGGGCGCGGAGCAATCAGCCCCAGCATTTT. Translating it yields CASARQGARSNQPQHF. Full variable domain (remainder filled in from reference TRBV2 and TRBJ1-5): EPEVTQTPSHQVTQMGQEVILRCVPISNHLYFYWYRQILGQKVEFLVSFYNNEISEKSEIFDDQFSVERPDGSNFTLKIRSTKLEDSAMYFCASARQGARSNQPQHFGDGTRLSIL.

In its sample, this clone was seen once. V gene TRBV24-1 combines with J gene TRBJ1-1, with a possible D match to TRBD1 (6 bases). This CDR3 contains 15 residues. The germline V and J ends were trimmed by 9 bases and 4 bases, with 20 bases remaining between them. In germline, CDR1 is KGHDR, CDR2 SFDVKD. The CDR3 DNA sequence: TGTGCCACCCGAAGTAGAAGGGGGGGCGCCACTGAAGCTTTCTTT. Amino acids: CATRSRRGGATEAFF.

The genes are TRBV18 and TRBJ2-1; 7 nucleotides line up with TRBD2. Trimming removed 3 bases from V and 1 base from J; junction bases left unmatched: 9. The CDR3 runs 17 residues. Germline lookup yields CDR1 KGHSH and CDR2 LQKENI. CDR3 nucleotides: TGTGCCAGCTCACCCCAACGGGGGAGGGAATCCTACAATGAGCAGTTCTTC. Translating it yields CASSPQRGRESYNEQFF.

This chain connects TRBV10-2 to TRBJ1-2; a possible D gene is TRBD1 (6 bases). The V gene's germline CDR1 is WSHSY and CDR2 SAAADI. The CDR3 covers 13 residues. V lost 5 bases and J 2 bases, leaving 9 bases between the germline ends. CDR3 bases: TGCGCCAGCAGTAGAGACAGGAACTATGGCTACACCTTC. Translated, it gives CASSRDRNYGYTF.

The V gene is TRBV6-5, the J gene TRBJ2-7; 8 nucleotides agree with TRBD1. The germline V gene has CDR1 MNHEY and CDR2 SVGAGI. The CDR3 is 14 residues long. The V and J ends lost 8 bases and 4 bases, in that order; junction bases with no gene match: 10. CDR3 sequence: CASSFDRGYYEQYF. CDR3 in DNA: TGTGCCAGCTCTTTTGACAGGGGTTATTACGAGCAGTACTTC.

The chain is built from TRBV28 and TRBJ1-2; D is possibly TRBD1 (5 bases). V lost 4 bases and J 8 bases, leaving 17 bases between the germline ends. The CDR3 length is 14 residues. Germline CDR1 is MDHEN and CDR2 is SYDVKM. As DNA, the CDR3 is TGTGCCAGCAGTTGGTCGCAGGGTGGTTGGGGCTACACCTTC. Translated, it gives CASSWSQGGWGYTF.